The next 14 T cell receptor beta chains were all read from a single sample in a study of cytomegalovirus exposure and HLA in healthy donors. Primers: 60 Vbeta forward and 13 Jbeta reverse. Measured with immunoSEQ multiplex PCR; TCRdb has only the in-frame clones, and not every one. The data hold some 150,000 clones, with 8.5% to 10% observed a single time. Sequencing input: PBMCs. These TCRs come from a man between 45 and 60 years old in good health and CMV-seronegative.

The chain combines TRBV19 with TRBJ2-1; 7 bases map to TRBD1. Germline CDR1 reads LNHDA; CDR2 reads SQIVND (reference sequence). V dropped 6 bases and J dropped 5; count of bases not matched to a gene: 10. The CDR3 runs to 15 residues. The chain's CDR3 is CASSLDRVGNNEQFF. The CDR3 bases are TGTGCCAGTAGCCTCGACAGGGTGGGAAACAATGAGCAGTTCTTC.

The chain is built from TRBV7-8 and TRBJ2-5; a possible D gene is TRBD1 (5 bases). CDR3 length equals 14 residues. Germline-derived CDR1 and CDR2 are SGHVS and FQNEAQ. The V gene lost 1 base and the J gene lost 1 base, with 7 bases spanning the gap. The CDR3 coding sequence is TGTGCCAGCAGCTTAGTGGGGCTCCAAGAGACCCAGTACTTC. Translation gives CASSLVGLQETQYF.

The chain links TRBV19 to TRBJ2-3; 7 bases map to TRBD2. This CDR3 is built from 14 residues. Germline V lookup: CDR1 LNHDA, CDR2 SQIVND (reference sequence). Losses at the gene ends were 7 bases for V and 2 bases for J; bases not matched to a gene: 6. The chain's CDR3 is CASTESGNTDTQYF. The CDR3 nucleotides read TGTGCCAGTACCGAGAGCGGGAACACAGATACGCAGTATTTT. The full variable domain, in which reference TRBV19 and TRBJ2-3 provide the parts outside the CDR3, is DGGITQSPKYLFRKEGQNVTLSCEQNLNHDAMYWYRQDPGQGLRLIYYSQIVNDFQKGDIAEGYSVSREKKESFPLTVTSAQKNPTAFYLCASTESGNTDTQYFGPGTRLTVL.

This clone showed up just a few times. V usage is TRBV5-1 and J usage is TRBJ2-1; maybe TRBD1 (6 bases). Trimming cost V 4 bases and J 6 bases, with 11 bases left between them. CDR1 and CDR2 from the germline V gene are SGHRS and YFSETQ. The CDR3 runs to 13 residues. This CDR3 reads CASSLSRGNEQFF. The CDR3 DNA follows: TGCGCCAGCAGCCTCAGCAGGGGCAATGAGCAGTTCTTC.

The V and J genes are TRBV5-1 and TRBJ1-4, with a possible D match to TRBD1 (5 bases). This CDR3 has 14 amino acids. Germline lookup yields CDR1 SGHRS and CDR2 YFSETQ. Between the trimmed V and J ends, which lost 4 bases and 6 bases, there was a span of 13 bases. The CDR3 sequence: CASSGDSVDEKLFF. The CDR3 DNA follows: TGCGCCAGCAGCGGTGACAGTGTTGATGAAAAACTGTTTTTT.

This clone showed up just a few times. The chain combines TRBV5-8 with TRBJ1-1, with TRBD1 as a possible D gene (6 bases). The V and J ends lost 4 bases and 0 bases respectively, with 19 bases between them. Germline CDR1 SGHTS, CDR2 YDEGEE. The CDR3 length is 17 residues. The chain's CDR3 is CASSTGHSIGVNTEAFF. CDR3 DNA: TGTGCCAGCAGCACGGGACATTCCATTGGGGTGAACACTGAAGCTTTCTTT.

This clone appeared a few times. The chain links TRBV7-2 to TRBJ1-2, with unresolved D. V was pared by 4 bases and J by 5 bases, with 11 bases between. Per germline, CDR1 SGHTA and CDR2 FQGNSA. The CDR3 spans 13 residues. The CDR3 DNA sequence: TGTGCCAGCAGCTCCCCCGGGAGATATGGCTACACCTTC. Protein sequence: CASSSPGRYGYTF.

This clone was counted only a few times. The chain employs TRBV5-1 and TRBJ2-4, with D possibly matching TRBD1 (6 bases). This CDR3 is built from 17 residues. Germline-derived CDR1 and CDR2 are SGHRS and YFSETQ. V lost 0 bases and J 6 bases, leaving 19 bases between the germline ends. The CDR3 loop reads CASSLAAGQPGRNIQYF. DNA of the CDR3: TGCGCCAGCAGCTTGGCGGCCGGACAGCCTGGGAGAAACATTCAGTACTTC.

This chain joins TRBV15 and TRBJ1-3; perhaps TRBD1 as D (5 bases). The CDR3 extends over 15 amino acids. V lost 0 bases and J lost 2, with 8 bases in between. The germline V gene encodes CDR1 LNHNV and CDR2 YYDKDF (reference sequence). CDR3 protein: CATSRDRTPGNTIYF. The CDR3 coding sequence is TGTGCCACCAGCAGAGATCGGACACCTGGAAACACCATATATTTT.

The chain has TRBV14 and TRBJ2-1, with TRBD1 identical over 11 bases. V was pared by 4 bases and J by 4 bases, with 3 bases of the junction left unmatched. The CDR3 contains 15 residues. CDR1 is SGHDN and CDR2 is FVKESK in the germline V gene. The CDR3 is CASSRDRGKYNEQFF. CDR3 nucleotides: TGTGCCAGCAGCCGGGACAGGGGGAAGTACAATGAGCAGTTCTTC.

The CDR3 sequence is CASSSDTIKLFF. The CDR3 nucleotides read TGCGCCAGCAGCTCTGACACCATAAAACTGTTTTTT. The V call is TRBV5-1, the J call TRBJ1-4; no clear D. The CDR3 consists of 12 residues. The ends were cut back, 3 bases at V and 10 bases at J, with 10 bases in the middle. Germline lookup yields CDR1 SGHRS and CDR2 YFSETQ.

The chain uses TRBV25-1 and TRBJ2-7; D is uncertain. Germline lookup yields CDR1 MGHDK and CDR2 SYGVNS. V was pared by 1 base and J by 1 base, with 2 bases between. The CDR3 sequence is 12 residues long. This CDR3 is CASSESSYEQYF. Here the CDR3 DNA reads TGTGCCAGCAGTGAATCGTCCTACGAGCAGTACTTC.

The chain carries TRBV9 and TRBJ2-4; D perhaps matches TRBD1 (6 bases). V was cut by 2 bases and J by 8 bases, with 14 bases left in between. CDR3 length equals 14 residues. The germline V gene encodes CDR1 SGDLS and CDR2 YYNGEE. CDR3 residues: CASSVTTRGHIQYF. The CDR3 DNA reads TGTGCCAGCAGCGTGACAACCAGGGGTCACATTCAGTACTTC.

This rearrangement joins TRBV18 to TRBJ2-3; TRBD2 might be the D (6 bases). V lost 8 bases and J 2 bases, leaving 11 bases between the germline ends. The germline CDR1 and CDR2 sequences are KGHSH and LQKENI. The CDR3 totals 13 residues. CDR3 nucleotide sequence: TGTGCCAGCATAGCGGTCCTCACAGATACGCAGTATTTT. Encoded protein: CASIAVLTDTQYF.